Shown below are 13 T cell receptor beta chains from a single sample sequenced in a study of OX40 agonist ivuxolimab in advanced cancers. Data came from immunoSEQ multiplex PCR; TCRdb stores just in-frame clones and leaves some out. The table lists 60,000 to 100,000 clones, more than 75% of them singletons. The sequences come from CD4+ or CD8+ T cells sorted from blood, collected in a trial of the OX40 agonist ivuxolimab. Receptor source: an adult with an advanced solid tumor such as melanoma, head and neck, liver or kidney cancer.

The chain is built from TRBV28 and TRBJ2-2; the D gene is possibly TRBD1 (5 bases). V lost 5 bases and J 4 bases, leaving 17 bases between the germline ends. This CDR3 spans 16 amino acids. CDR1 and CDR2 from the germline V gene are MDHEN and SYDVKM. CDR3 nucleotide sequence: TGTGCCAGCAGTCCCCCCCAAAAGGGGATCACCGGGGAGCTGTTTTTT. Translation gives CASSPPQKGITGELFF. Complete variable domain (other parts from reference TRBV28 and TRBJ2-2): DVKVTQSSRYLVKRTGEKVFLECVQDMDHENMFWYRQDPGLGLRLIYFSYDVKMKEKGDIPEGYSVSREKKERFSLILESASTNQTSMYLCASSPPQKGITGELFFGEGSRLTVL.

CDR3 bases: TGTGCCAGCACCGGCGGACAGGGATCCTACGAGCAGTACTTC. Translated: CASTGGQGSYEQYF. This chain connects TRBV6-5 to TRBJ2-7; TRBD1 matches 8 bases. Germline assignment: CDR1 MNHEY and CDR2 SVGAGI. V gave up 7 bases and J gave up 1 base; unmatched junction bases: 6. The CDR3 covers 14 residues.

The chain links TRBV5-1 to TRBJ2-2; TRBD1 or TRBD2 may be the D gene (5 bases each). Trimming left V 2 bases short and J 1 base short, with 15 bases between. The length of the CDR3 is 17 residues. Germline V gene sequence: CDR1 SGHRS, CDR2 YFSETQ. The CDR3 coding sequence is TGCGCCAGCAGCTTCGCTGGTGGGACGGTGAACACCGGGGAGCTGTTTTTT. This encodes CASSFAGGTVNTGELFF. The entire variable domain, with the rest obtained from reference TRBV5-1 and TRBJ2-2, is as follows: KAGVTQTPRYLIKTRGQQVTLSCSPISGHRSVSWYQQTPGQGLQFLFEYFSETQRNKGNFPGRFSGRQFSNSRSEMNVSTLELGDSALYLCASSFAGGTVNTGELFFGEGSRLTVL.

V usage is TRBV19 and J usage is TRBJ1-5, with D hard to call. Germline values: CDR1 LNHDA, CDR2 SQIVND (reference sequence). Trimming cost V 5 bases and J 0 bases, with 11 bases left between them. This CDR3 comprises 15 residues. CDR3 sequence (DNA): TGTGCCAGTAGTGCAGCACGCTATAGCAATCAGCCCCAGCATTTT. Protein: CASSAARYSNQPQHF.

This clone was counted a single time. V and J are TRBV10-1 and TRBJ2-2, with D hard to call. Germline V CDR1 and CDR2: WNHNN, SYGVQD (reference sequence). Deletions cut 3 bases from V and 4 bases from J, with 12 bases between. CDR3 size: 15 residues. CDR3 protein: CASSDRKLGTGELFF. Here the CDR3 DNA reads TGCGCCAGCAGTGACCGAAAACTGGGCACCGGGGAGCTGTTTTTT.

Comments on this clone: A junction boundary mismatches the germline segment, possibly from a read error. This chain uses TRBV6-1 with TRBJ1-2, with 8 bases identical to TRBD1. The V gene's germline CDR1 is MNHNS and CDR2 SASEGT. The CDR3 has 15 amino acids. The CDR3 sequence is CASREAGGLGDGYTF. The CDR3 nucleotides read TGTGCCAGCAGAGAAGCAGGGGGCCTAGGGGATGGCTACACCTTC.

This clone was seen once. V gene TRBV19 combines with J gene TRBJ2-5, with 10 positions matching TRBD1. CDR1 is LNHDA and CDR2 is SQIVND in the germline V gene (reference sequence). The CDR3 consists of 15 residues. V gave up 2 bases and J gave up 3 bases; unmatched junction bases: 3. CDR3 nucleotides: TGTGCCAGTAGTATAACCGGGACAGGGGAAGAGACCCAGTACTTC. This translates into CASSITGTGEETQYF.

The V and J genes are TRBV29-1 and TRBJ2-1, with 8 bases that match TRBD2. V lost 7 bases to trimming and J lost 4 bases; unmatched junction nucleotides: 12. CDR1 and CDR2 (germline): SQVTM, ANQGSEA. The CDR3 length is 15 residues. The CDR3 reads CSASRSGRGYNEQFF. The CDR3 DNA sequence: TGCAGCGCCTCCCGGAGCGGGAGAGGGTACAATGAGCAGTTCTTC.

The chain links TRBV13 to TRBJ2-5, with 7 nucleotides matching TRBD1. The CDR3 covers 16 residues. Germline V gene lookup returns CDR1 PRHDT and CDR2 FYEKMQ (reference sequence). Trimming cost V 5 bases and J 10 bases; bases outside gene matches: 19. This CDR3 is CASSRDRVGIKSGQYF. The DNA for the CDR3 is TGTGCCAGCAGCCGCGACAGGGTGGGGATCAAGAGTGGCCAGTACTTC.

The rearrangement links TRBV7-2 to TRBJ1-1; no definite D call. V gave up 5 bases and J gave up 5 bases, with 12 bases separating them. CDR1 SGHTA and CDR2 FQGNSA come from the germline V gene. The CDR3 totals 13 residues. As DNA, the CDR3 is TGTGCCAGCAGCACCCTAGGCCGAACTGAAGCTTTCTTT. Its protein is CASSTLGRTEAFF.

The CDR3 spells CASSSSPRDQANYGYTF. DNA of the CDR3: TGTGCCAGCTCATCTTCTCCCCGGGACCAAGCTAACTATGGCTACACCTTC. This chain links TRBV18 with TRBJ1-2; tentatively, D is TRBD1 (5 bases). The CDR3 runs 17 residues. The V end was cut by 5 bases, the J end by 0 bases, with 19 bases between. CDR1 KGHSH and CDR2 LQKENI come from the germline V gene.

This clone was recorded once. The V gene is TRBV5-6, the J gene TRBJ1-1; 7 nucleotides agree with TRBD1. Germline V lookup: CDR1 SGHDT, CDR2 YYEEEE. This CDR3 is built from 15 residues. V lost 2 bases to trimming and J lost 1 base; unmatched junction nucleotides: 5. The CDR3 loop is CASSFGTATNTEAFF. CDR3 bases: TGTGCCAGCAGCTTCGGGACAGCCACGAACACTGAAGCTTTCTTT.

CDR3 coding DNA: TGTGCCAGCAGTGGATGGACAGGGGGCCAAGTGGGCTACACCTTC. Its protein product is CASSGWTGGQVGYTF. J is TRBJ1-2 and V is TRBV2; 11 nucleotides align to TRBD1. CDR3 length: 15 amino acids. The ends lost 4 bases at V and 8 bases at J; junction bases unmatched: 9. Germline CDR1 and CDR2: SNHLY and FYNNEI. Full variable domain (remainder filled in from reference TRBV2 and TRBJ1-2): EPEVTQTPSHQVTQMGQEVILRCVPISNHLYFYWYRQILGQKVEFLVSFYNNEISEKSEIFDDQFSVERPDGSNFTLKIRSTKLEDSAMYFCASSGWTGGQVGYTFGSGTRLTVV.